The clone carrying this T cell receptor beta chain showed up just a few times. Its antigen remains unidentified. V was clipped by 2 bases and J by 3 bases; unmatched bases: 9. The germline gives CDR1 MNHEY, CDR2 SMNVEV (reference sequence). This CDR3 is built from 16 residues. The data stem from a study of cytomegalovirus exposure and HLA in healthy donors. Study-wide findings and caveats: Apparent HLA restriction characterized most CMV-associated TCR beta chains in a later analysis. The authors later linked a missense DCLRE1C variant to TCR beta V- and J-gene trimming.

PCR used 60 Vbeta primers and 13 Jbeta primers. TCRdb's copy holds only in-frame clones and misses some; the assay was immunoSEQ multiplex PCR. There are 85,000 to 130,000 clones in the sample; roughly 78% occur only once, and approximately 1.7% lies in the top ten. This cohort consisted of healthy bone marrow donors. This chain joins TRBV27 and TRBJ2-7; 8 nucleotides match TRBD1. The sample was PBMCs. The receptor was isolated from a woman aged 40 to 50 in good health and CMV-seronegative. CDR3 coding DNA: TGTGCCAGCAGTTTAAAAAGGGGACAGGTGGACTACGAGCAGTACTTC. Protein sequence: CASSLKRGQVDYEQYF.